These T cell receptor beta chains were read from a single sample in a study of identical twins. TCRdb independently ran MiXCR on the 5' RACE reads; one entry per CDR3 protein. The table lists 250,000 to 350,000 distinct CDR3 sequences, about 8.1% of them singletons, with about 2.1% in the top ten. The same data also went into a second study, on yellow fever vaccine responses in identical twins.

Sequencing was done on a sample of memory (CD45RO+) T cells sorted from blood. These receptors originate from a woman between 18 and 30 years old in good health. Each CDR3 is given with its conserved first and last residue. D genes are given only for firm matches. A clone size is listed for some rows: how often the clone was seen (once, few, many), or a class if it is expanded.

D gene	J gene	V gene	clone size	CDR3 protein	CDR3 DNA
TRBD2	TRBJ2-1	TRBV12-5	NA	CASGLVLGGGDNEQFF	TGTGCTAGTGGTTTGGTACTTGGCGGGGGGGACAATGAGCAGTTCTTC
TRBD2	TRBJ2-3	TRBV20-1	few	CSAGSGRETDTQYF	TGCAGTGCAGGGAGCGGGAGAGAGACAGATACGCAGTATTTT
NA	TRBJ2-5	TRBV4-2	many	CASSQDSSSSRETQYF	TGTGCCAGCAGCCAAGATTCTTCAAGTAGTAGAGAGACCCAGTACTTC
TRBD1	TRBJ2-3	TRBV3-1	many	CASSQPPRTGGPSDTQYF	TGTGCCAGCAGCCAGCCCCCGCGGACAGGGGGCCCCTCAGATACGCAGTATTTT
TRBD2	TRBJ2-1	TRBV6-5	many	CASSYFASGVRNEQFF	TGTGCCAGCAGTTATTTCGCTAGCGGGGTTCGAAATGAGCAGTTCTTC
TRBD2	TRBJ2-2	TRBV12-3/TRBV12-4	many	CASRNKGLAGAGELFF	TGTGCCAGCAGAAACAAGGGACTAGCGGGAGCCGGGGAGCTGTTTTTT
NA	TRBJ1-1	TRBV18	many	CASSPLGNTEAFF	TGTGCCAGCAGCCCCCTGGGGAACACTGAAGCTTTCTTT
NA	TRBJ1-5	TRBV7-9	many	CASSFGGVDQPQHF	TGTGCCAGCAGCTTTGGGGGAGTGGATCAGCCCCAGCATTTT
NA	TRBJ2-2	TRBV5-5	few	CASSLRGRDTGELFF	TGTGCCAGCAGCTTGAGGGGAAGAGACACCGGGGAGCTGTTTTTT
NA	TRBJ2-3	TRBV7-3	NA	CASSSNYADTQYF	TGTGCCAGCAGCTCCAACTACGCAGATACGCAGTATTTT
NA	TRBJ1-6	TRBV7-6	few	CASSLEGGNSPLHF	TGTGCCAGCAGCTTAGAGGGGGGGAATTCACCCCTCCACTTT
NA	TRBJ1-1	TRBV6-1	few	CASSLERAEAFF	TGTGCCAGCAGTTTGGAGAGGGCTGAAGCTTTCTTT
NA	TRBJ1-2	TRBV5-6	many	CASSYPGADLYGYTF	TGTGCCAGCAGCTACCCTGGGGCAGACCTCTATGGCTACACCTTC
NA	TRBJ2-1	TRBV20-1	NA	CSARDYESSYNEQFF	TGCAGTGCTAGAGACTACGAGAGCTCCTACAATGAGCAGTTCTTC
NA	TRBJ2-3	TRBV3-1	few	CASSQGAGYTDTQYF	TGTGCCAGCAGCCAAGGGGCAGGTTACACGGATACGCAGTATTTT
TRBD1	TRBJ2-1	TRBV6-5	NA	CASSYSEGQGAVVDEQFF	TGTGCCAGCAGTTACTCCGAGGGACAGGGGGCCGTTGTGGATGAGCAGTTCTTC
TRBD1	TRBJ2-1	TRBV3-1	few	CASSPGTGGSSYNEQFF	TGTGCCAGCAGCCCCGGGACAGGTGGGAGCTCCTACAATGAGCAGTTCTTC
NA	TRBJ2-4	TRBV6-1	few	CASSEAVGTGGNIQYF	TGTGCCAGCAGTGAAGCGGTCGGCACAGGCGGAAACATTCAGTACTTC
NA	TRBJ2-2	TRBV7-7	NA	CASSTRGTARTGELFF	TGTGCCAGCAGCACCAGGGGAACCGCGAGGACCGGGGAGCTGTTTTTT
TRBD1	TRBJ2-5	TRBV3-1	NA	CASNLQGAGQETQYF	TGTGCCAGCAACCTCCAGGGGGCGGGGCAAGAGACCCAGTACTTC
NA	TRBJ2-1	TRBV7-9	few	CASSSTGHTYNEQFF	TGTGCCAGCAGCTCTACGGGACACACCTACAATGAGCAGTTCTTC
TRBD1	TRBJ1-6	TRBV20-1	few	CSASHGQGSSPLHF	TGCAGTGCTAGCCACGGACAGGGCTCTTCACCCCTCCACTTT
TRBD2	TRBJ2-1	TRBV7-2	many	CASSFTRSGSILNEQFF	TGTGCCAGCAGCTTTACTAGAAGCGGGAGTATTCTCAATGAGCAGTTCTTC
NA	TRBJ2-4	TRBV20-1	NA	CSASGLAKNTQYF	TGCAGTGCTAGCGGGTTAGCCAAAAACACTCAGTACTTC
NA	TRBJ1-1	TRBV12-3/TRBV12-4	many	CASSTTGRRTEAFF	TGTGCCAGCAGTACTACAGGGCGGAGGACTGAAGCTTTCTTT
NA	TRBJ2-7	TRBV12-3/TRBV12-4	many	CASSFRAYVIRGYEQYF	TGTGCCAGCAGTTTTCGGGCCTATGTAATCCGGGGTTACGAGCAGTACTTC
TRBD1	TRBJ1-6	TRBV29-1	NA	CSVQGADSSPLHF	TGCAGCGTCCAGGGGGCGGATAGTTCACCCCTCCACTTT
TRBD1	TRBJ2-3	TRBV12-3/TRBV12-4	many	CASRWTGLTDTQYF	TGTGCCAGCAGATGGACAGGGCTCACAGATACGCAGTATTTT
TRBD1	TRBJ2-2	TRBV28	few	CASRKQGSGELFF	TGTGCCAGCAGAAAACAGGGGTCCGGGGAGCTGTTTTTT
NA	TRBJ2-1	TRBV25-1	few	CASRPGGLLYNEQFF	TGTGCCAGCAGACCGGGTGGCCTCTTATACAATGAGCAGTTCTTC
NA	TRBJ1-4	TRBV7-8	many	CASSPRSGGSEKLFF	TGTGCCAGCAGCCCCCGTTCGGGGGGCTCGGAAAAACTGTTTTTT
NA	TRBJ2-2	TRBV7-9	many	CASIPWGVTGELFF	TGTGCCAGCATCCCTTGGGGGGTCACCGGGGAGCTGTTTTTT
TRBD1	TRBJ1-6	TRBV28	few	CASSSFAPFTGGRNSPLHF	TGTGCCAGCAGTTCATTCGCCCCTTTCACAGGGGGGCGTAATTCACCCCTCCACTTT
NA	TRBJ1-5	TRBV5-6	many	CASSKGQSSNQPQHF	TGTGCCAGCAGTAAAGGACAGTCTAGCAATCAGCCCCAGCATTTT
NA	TRBJ2-1	TRBV18	NA	CASSPRSAEQFF	TGTGCCAGCTCACCGAGGTCCGCTGAGCAGTTCTTC
TRBD2	TRBJ2-1	TRBV27	many	CASSPTLIAGYNEQFF	TGTGCCAGCAGTCCCACGTTAATAGCGGGTTACAATGAGCAGTTCTTC
NA	TRBJ2-1	TRBV6-4	few	CASSEAAGTNEQFF	TGTGCCAGCAGTGAGGCCGCCGGGACCAATGAGCAGTTCTTC
NA	TRBJ2-5	TRBV13	many	CASSLVGAKYQETQYF	TGTGCCAGCAGCTTAGTCGGGGCCAAGTACCAAGAGACCCAGTACTTC
NA	TRBJ2-2	TRBV28	NA	CASSGPEYTGELFF	TGTGCCAGCAGCGGCCCGGAGTACACCGGGGAGCTGTTTTTT
NA	TRBJ2-5	TRBV5-1	many	CASSLRPGPQETQYF	TGCGCCAGCAGCTTAAGGCCCGGTCCACAAGAGACCCAGTACTTC
TRBD1	TRBJ2-3	TRBV6-1	few	CASSEMGQGADTQYF	TGTGCCAGCAGTGAAATGGGCCAGGGGGCAGATACGCAGTATTTT
TRBD1	TRBJ2-7	TRBV2	few	CASSDTPPRDRPYEQYF	TGTGCCAGCAGTGATACCCCCCCCCGGGACAGACCCTACGAGCAGTACTTC
NA	TRBJ2-3	TRBV4-2	NA	CASTFTPGGGERDTQYF	TGTGCCAGCACCTTCACCCCTGGGGGCGGGGAACGAGATACGCAGTATTTT
NA	TRBJ2-7	TRBV7-6	NA	CASSSARSRDLPYEQYF	TGTGCCAGCAGCTCCGCGCGGAGCCGGGACTTACCCTACGAGCAGTACTTC
NA	TRBJ1-5	TRBV10-3	many	CAISESGQGNQPQHF	TGTGCCATCAGTGAGTCGGGCCAGGGCAATCAGCCCCAGCATTTT
NA	TRBJ2-7	TRBV28	NA	CASHSGTGHYEQYF	TGTGCCAGCCACTCCGGGACTGGTCACTACGAGCAGTACTTC
NA	TRBJ1-2	TRBV2	few	CASRDEDLGGYTF	TGTGCCAGCAGGGACGAAGACTTGGGAGGCTACACCTTC
NA	TRBJ2-1	TRBV20-1	many	CSAVGPTNNNEQFF	TGCAGTGCCGTAGGGCCGACAAATAACAATGAGCAGTTCTTC
NA	TRBJ1-2	TRBV10-3	NA	CAISREDVYGYTF	TGTGCCATCAGCAGGGAGGATGTCTATGGCTACACCTTC
NA	TRBJ2-5	TRBV9	few	CASSVDPGVETQYF	TGTGCCAGCAGCGTAGATCCGGGGGTGGAGACCCAGTACTTC
NA	TRBJ2-1	TRBV12-3/TRBV12-4	NA	CASSRSGAGGNEQFF	TGTGCCAGCAGTCGTAGCGGCGCCGGGGGCAATGAGCAGTTCTTC
TRBD2	TRBJ2-1	TRBV29-1	many	CSAGRTSNNEQFF	TGCAGCGCCGGGAGGACGTCAAACAATGAGCAGTTCTTC
NA	TRBJ2-3	TRBV7-2	few	CASSLALGGRTDTQYF	TGTGCCAGCAGCTTAGCGCTTGGCGGACGCACAGATACGCAGTATTTT
TRBD1	TRBJ1-2	TRBV13	NA	CASSRRTGWNYGYTF	TGTGCCAGCAGCAGACGGACAGGGTGGAACTATGGCTACACCTTC
NA	TRBJ1-6	TRBV14	many	CASSQGFQGNSPLHF	TGTGCCAGCAGCCAAGGTTTCCAGGGTAACTCACCCCTCCACTTT